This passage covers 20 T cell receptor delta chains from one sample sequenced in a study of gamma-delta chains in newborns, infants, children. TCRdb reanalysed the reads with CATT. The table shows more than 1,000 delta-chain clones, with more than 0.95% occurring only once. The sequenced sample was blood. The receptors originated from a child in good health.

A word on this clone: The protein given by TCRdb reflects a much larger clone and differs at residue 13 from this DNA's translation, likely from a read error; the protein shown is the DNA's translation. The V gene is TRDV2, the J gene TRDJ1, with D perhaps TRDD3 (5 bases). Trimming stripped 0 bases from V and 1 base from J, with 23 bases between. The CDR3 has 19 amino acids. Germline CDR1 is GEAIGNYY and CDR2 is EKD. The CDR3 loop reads CACDTVDRSLTSRTDKLIF. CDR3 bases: TGTGCCTGTGACACCGTGGATAGGAGCCTTACCTCACGCACCGATAAACTCATCTTT.

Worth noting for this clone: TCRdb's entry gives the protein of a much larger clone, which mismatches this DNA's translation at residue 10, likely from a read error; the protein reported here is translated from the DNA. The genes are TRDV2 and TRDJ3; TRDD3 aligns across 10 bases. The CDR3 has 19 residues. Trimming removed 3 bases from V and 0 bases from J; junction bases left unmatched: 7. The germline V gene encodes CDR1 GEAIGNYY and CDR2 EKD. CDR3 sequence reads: CACDALLGDGSWDTRQMFF. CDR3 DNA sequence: TGTGCCTGTGACGCCCTACTGGGGGATGGCTCCTGGGACACCCGACAGATGTTTTTC.

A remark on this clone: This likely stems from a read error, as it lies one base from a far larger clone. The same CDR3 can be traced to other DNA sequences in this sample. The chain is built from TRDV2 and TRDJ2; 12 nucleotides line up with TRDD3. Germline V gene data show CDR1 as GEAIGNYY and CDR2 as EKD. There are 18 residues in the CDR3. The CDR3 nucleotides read TGTGCCTGCGACACCCTTACTGGGGGATACTCGACGACAGCACAACTCTTCTTT. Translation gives CACDTLTGGYSTTAQLFF.

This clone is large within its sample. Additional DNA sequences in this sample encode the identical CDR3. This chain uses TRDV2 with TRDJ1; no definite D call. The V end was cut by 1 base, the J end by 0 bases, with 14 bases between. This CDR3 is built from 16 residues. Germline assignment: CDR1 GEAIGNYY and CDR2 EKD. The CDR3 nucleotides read TGTGCCTGTGACACTGTGGAAGAAGTTTACACCGATAAACTCATCTTT. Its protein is CACDTVEEVYTDKLIF.

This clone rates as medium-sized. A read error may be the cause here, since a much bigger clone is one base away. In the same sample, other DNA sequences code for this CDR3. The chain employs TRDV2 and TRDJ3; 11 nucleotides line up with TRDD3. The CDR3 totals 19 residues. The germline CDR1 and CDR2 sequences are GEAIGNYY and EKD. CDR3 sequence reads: CACDALLGDSSWDTRQMFF. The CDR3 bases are TGTGCCTGTGACGCCCTACTGGGGGATAGCTCCTGGGACACCCGGCAGATGTTTTTC.

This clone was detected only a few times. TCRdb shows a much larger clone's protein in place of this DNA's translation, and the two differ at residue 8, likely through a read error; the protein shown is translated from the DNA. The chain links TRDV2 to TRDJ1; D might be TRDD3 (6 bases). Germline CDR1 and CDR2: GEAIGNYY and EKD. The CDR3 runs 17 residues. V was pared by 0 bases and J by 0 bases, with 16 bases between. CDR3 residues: CACDTSGETEYTDKLIF. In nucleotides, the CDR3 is TGTGCCTGTGACACCTCGGGGGAAACGGAGTACACCGATAAACTCATCTTT.

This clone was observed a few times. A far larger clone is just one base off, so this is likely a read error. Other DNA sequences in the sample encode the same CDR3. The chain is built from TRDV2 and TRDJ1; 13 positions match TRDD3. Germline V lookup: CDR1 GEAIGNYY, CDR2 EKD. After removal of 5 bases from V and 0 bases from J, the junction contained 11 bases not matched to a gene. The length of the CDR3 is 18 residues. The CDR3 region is CACGTLLGDTPHTDKLIF. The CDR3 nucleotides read TGTGCCTGTGGTACTCTACTGGGGGATACGCCACACACCGATAAACTCATCTTT.

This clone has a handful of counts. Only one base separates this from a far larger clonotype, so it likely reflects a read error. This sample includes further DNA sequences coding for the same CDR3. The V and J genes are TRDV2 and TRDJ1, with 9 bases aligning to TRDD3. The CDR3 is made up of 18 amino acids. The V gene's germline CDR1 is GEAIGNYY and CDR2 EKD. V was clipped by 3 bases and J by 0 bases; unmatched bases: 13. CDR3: CACDLILGDTRYTDKLIF. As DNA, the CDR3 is TGTGCCTGTGACCTTATACTGGGGGACACACGGTACACCGATAAACTCATCTTT.

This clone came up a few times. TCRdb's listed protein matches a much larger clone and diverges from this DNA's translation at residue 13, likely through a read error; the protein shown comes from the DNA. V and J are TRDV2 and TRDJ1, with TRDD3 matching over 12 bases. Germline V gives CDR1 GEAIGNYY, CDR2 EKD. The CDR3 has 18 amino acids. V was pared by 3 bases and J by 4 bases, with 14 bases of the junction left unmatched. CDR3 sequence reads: CACDLILGDTRYIDKLIF. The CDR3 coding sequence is TGTGCCTGTGACCTTATACTGGGGGATACACGGTACATCGATAAACTCATCTTT.

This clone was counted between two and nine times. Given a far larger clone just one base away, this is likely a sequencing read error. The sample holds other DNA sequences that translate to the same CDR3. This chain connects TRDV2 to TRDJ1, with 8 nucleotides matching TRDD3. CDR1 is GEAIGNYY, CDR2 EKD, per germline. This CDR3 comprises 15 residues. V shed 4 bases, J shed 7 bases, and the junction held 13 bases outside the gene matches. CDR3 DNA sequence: TGTGCCTGTGATACCGTACTGGGGGGCCCGAGTAAACTCATCTTT. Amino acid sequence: CACDTVLGGPSKLIF.

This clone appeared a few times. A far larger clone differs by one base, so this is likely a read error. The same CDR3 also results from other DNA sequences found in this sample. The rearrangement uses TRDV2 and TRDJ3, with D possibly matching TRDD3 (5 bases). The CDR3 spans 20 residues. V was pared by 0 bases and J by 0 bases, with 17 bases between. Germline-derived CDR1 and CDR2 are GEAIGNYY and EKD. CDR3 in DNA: TGTGCCTGTGACACCGGTTGGGGAACGCATAGCTCCTGGGACACCCGACAGATGTTTTTC. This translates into CACDTGWGTHSSWDTRQMFF.

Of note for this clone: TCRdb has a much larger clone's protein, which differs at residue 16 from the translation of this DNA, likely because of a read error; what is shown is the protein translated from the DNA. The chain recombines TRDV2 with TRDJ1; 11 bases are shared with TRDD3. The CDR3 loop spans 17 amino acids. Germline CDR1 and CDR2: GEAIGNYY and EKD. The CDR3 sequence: CACDTLGDTEYTDKLTF. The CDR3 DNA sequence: TGTGCCTGTGACACCTTGGGGGATACGGAGTACACCGATAAACTCACCTTT.

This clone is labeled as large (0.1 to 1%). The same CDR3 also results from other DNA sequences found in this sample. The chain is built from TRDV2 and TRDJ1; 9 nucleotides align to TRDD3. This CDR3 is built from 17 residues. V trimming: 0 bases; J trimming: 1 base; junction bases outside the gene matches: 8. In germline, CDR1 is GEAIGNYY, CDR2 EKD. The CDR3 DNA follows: TGTGCCTGTGACACCCTCCAGCTGGGGGATTTCACCGATAAACTCATCTTT. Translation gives CACDTLQLGDFTDKLIF.

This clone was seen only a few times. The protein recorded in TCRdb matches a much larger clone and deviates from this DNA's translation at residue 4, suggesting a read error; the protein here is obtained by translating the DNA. In DNA, the CDR3 is TGTGCCTGTGGCTCCGTCGGGGATACTCAAACCGATAAACTCATCTTT. It codes for CACGSVGDTQTDKLIF. V gene TRDV2 combines with J gene TRDJ1; 8 bases line up with TRDD3. Germline CDR1 is GEAIGNYY and CDR2 is EKD. V dropped 5 bases and J dropped 2; count of bases not matched to a gene: 12. The CDR3 is made up of 16 amino acids.

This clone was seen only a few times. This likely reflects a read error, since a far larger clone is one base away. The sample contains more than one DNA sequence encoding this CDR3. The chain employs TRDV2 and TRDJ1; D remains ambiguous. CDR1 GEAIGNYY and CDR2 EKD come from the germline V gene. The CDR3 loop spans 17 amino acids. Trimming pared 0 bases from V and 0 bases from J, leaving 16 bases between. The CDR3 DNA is TGTGCCTGTGACACCGTCTCTGGAGGATCTAACACCGATAAACTCATCTTT. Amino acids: CACDTVSGGSNTDKLIF.

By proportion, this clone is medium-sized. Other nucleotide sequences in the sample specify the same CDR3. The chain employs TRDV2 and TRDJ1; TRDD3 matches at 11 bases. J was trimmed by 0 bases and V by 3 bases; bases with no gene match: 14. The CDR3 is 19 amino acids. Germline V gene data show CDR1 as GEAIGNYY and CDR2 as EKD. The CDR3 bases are TGTGCCTGTGACCCTTTGCTGGGGGATACCCTCCATTACACCGATAAACTCATCTTT. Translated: CACDPLLGDTLHYTDKLIF.

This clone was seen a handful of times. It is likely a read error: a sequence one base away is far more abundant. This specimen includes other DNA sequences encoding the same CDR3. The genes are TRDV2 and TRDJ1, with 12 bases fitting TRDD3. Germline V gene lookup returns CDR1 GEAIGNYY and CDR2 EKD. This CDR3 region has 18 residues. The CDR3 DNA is TGTGCCTGTGACCTTATACTGGGGGATACACGGTACACCGACAAACTCATCTTT. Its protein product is CACDLILGDTRYTDKLIF.

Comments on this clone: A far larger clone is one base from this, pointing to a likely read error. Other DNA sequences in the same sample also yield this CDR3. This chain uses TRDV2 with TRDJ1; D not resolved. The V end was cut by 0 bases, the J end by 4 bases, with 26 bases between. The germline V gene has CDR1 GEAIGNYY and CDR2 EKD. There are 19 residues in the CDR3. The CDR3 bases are TGTGCCTGTGACACCGTTCAGGGCGTACTGAAGACCCCGGACGATAAACTCATCTTT. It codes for CACDTVQGVLKTPDDKLIF.

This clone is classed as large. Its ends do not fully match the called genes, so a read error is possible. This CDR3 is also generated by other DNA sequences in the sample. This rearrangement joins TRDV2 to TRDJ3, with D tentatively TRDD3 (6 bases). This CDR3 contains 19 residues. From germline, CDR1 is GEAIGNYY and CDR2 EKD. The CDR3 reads CACVTAGAVSSWDTRQMFF. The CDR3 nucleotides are TGTGCCTGTGTCACCGCTGGGGCTGTGAGCTCCTGGGACACCCGACAGATGTTTTTC.

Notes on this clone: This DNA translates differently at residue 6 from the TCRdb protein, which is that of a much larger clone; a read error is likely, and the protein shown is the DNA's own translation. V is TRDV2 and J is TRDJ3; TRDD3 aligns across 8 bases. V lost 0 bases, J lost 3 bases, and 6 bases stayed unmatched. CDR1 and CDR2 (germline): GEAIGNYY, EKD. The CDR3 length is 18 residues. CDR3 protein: CACDTSGDKGWDTRQMFF. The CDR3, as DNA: TGTGCCTGTGACACCTCGGGGGATAAGGGCTGGGACACCCGACAGATGTTTTTC.